The 25 T cell receptor beta chains below come from one sample, sequenced in a study of cytomegalovirus exposure and HLA in healthy donors. Use of 60 Vbeta and 13 Jbeta primers characterized the PCR. The assay was immunoSEQ multiplex PCR, and TCRdb's table has in-frame clones only and misses some. In the table there are approximately 150,000 clones, roughly 70% of which are singletons. Sequenced input: PBMCs. All receptors come from a man aged 25 to 40 in good health and CMV-seropositive.

The rearrangement links TRBV4-1 to TRBJ1-1; 8 bases are shared with TRBD1. The ends lost 5 bases at V and 2 bases at J; junction bases unmatched: 7. This CDR3 is built from 15 residues. Germline lookup yields CDR1 MGHRA and CDR2 YSYEKL. The CDR3 region has the DNA TGCGCCAGCAGCTTAAGGGGGACAGGAAACACTGAAGCTTTCTTT. It yields the protein CASSLRGTGNTEAFF.

The chain combines TRBV27 with TRBJ2-5; D possibly corresponds to TRBD2 (6 bases). Germline values: CDR1 MNHEY, CDR2 SMNVEV (reference sequence). This CDR3 is built from 15 residues. V was shortened by 5 bases and J by 2 bases, with 15 bases between the two germline ends. CDR3 amino acids: CASSLAWGVQETQYF. The CDR3 DNA follows: TGTGCCAGCAGTCTCGCGTGGGGGGTACAAGAGACCCAGTACTTC.

V gene TRBV6-5 combines with J gene TRBJ1-6; D is ambiguous. V lost 5 bases and J 7 bases, leaving 12 bases between the germline ends. The CDR3 sequence is 14 residues long. Germline CDR1 MNHEY, CDR2 SVGAGI. CDR3 in amino acids: CASSTRHVNSPLHF. The CDR3 DNA is TGTGCCAGCAGTACTCGACATGTGAATTCACCCCTCCACTTT.

V usage is TRBV6-1 and J usage is TRBJ2-7; weak D call: TRBD2 (6 bases). This CDR3 contains 13 residues. Germline CDR1 reads MNHNS; CDR2 reads SASEGT. Trimming took 7 bases from V and 2 from J, leaving 12 bases between them. CDR3 amino acids: CASIGRLAYEQYF. For the CDR3, the DNA is TGTGCCAGCATTGGCCGACTAGCCTACGAGCAGTACTTC.

The count of this clone is one. As DNA, the CDR3 is TGTGCCAGCAAGGGACAGACTCCAGATACGCAGTATTTT. It encodes CASKGQTPDTQYF. The V call is TRBV7-9, the J call TRBJ2-3; 7 positions agree with TRBD1. The CDR3 loop spans 13 amino acids. J gave up 4 bases and V 7 bases, and 5 bases lay outside the gene matches. Germline assignment: CDR1 SEHNR and CDR2 FQNEAQ (reference sequence).

This clone has more than one count but fewer than ten. V usage is TRBV5-1 and J usage is TRBJ2-1; D call uncertain. The V end lost 4 bases, the J end lost 3 bases, and 11 bases lay between the germline ends. The CDR3 has 14 amino acids. From germline, CDR1 is SGHRS and CDR2 YFSETQ. CDR3 nucleotide sequence: TGCGCCAGCAGCCCCTTGGAGAGCTACAATGAGCAGTTCTTC. It specifies CASSPLESYNEQFF.

V is TRBV19 and J is TRBJ2-1; 10 nucleotides match TRBD2. Germline assignment: CDR1 LNHDA and CDR2 SQIVND (reference sequence). The junction had 7 bases not matched to a gene; V was cut back by 6 bases and J by 8 bases. CDR3 length: 14 residues. CDR3 loop: CASSPSSGSYEQFF. In nucleotides, the CDR3 is TGTGCCAGTAGCCCGTCTAGCGGGAGCTATGAGCAGTTCTTC.

Remarks on this clone: The sample has other DNA sequences that encode this CDR3 too. In DNA form, the CDR3 reads TGTGCCAGCAGTGGACAGGGCGGCCCAGGCTACACCTTC. Its translation is CASSGQGGPGYTF. The chain employs TRBV2 and TRBJ1-2; 7 nucleotides line up with TRBD1. The junction had 7 bases not matched to a gene; V was cut back by 4 bases and J by 8 bases. This CDR3 region has 13 residues. Germline CDR1 is SNHLY and CDR2 is FYNNEI.

The chain links TRBV5-1 to TRBJ2-1; TRBD1 matches 9 bases. Germline V lookup: CDR1 SGHRS, CDR2 YFSETQ. J was trimmed by 6 bases and V by 0 bases; bases with no gene match: 7. This CDR3 contains 16 residues. CDR3 sequence reads: CASSLDGTGRSNEQFF. CDR3 bases: TGCGCCAGCAGCTTGGATGGGACAGGGAGAAGCAATGAGCAGTTCTTC.

The chain recombines TRBV27 with TRBJ1-1; D is possibly TRBD1 (5 bases). With 6 bases removed from V and 3 bases from J, the gap between germline ends came to 17 bases. CDR3 length: 15 residues. Per germline, CDR1 MNHEY and CDR2 SMNVEV (reference sequence). The CDR3 nucleotides read TGTGCCAGCAGCTTTGACAGTCGTGGGTACACTGAAGCTTTCTTT. It codes for CASSFDSRGYTEAFF.

The J gene is TRBJ1-1, the V gene TRBV13; 10 bases line up with TRBD1. J was trimmed by 5 bases and V by 8 bases; bases with no gene match: 2. CDR3 length equals 12 residues. CDR1 and CDR2 (germline): PRHDT, FYEKMQ (reference sequence). Written as DNA, the CDR3 is TGTGCCAGCGGGACAGGGGCAACTGAAGCTTTCTTT. Protein: CASGTGATEAFF.

The V call is TRBV13, the J call TRBJ2-5; 10 nucleotides agree with TRBD1. J was trimmed by 9 bases and V by 3 bases; bases with no gene match: 10. Germline assignment: CDR1 PRHDT and CDR2 FYEKMQ (reference sequence). This CDR3 is 15 amino acids long. The CDR3 coding sequence is TGTGCCAGCAGCTTCGGACAGGGGGAATGGGGGGCCCAGTACTTC. Protein sequence: CASSFGQGEWGAQYF.

This rearrangement joins TRBV7-3 to TRBJ2-2; tentative D call: TRBD2 (6 bases). Germline V CDR1 and CDR2: SGHTA, FQGTGA. CDR3 length: 14 amino acids. The V end was cut by 2 bases, the J end by 6 bases, with 10 bases between. The CDR3 DNA follows: TGTGCCAGCAGCTTAGTACTAGCCGCCGGGGAGCTGTTTTTT. Translating gives CASSLVLAAGELFF.

The chain combines TRBV7-9 with TRBJ2-3, with a tentative D call TRBD2 (5 bases). CDR3 length: 15 residues. Trimming pared 2 bases from V and 2 bases from J, leaving 11 bases between. In germline, CDR1 is SEHNR, CDR2 FQNEAQ (reference sequence). The CDR3 spells CASSLPTGDTDTQYF. For the CDR3, the DNA is TGTGCCAGCAGCTTACCTACCGGGGACACAGATACGCAGTATTTT.

This chain joins TRBV5-1 and TRBJ2-7; 9 bases fit TRBD1. The CDR3 is made up of 14 amino acids. Trimming took 4 bases from V and 9 from J; bases not matched to a gene: 11. Germline-derived CDR1 and CDR2 are SGHRS and YFSETQ. The CDR3 loop is CASSPGQGLRGQYF. The DNA of the CDR3 is TGCGCCAGCAGCCCGGGACAGGGACTTCGTGGGCAGTACTTC.

This clone was observed a handful of times. This chain links TRBV13 with TRBJ1-1; D might be TRBD1 (6 bases). Germline V gives CDR1 PRHDT, CDR2 FYEKMQ (reference sequence). V gave up 2 bases and J gave up 4 bases, with 11 bases separating them. The CDR3 is made up of 14 amino acids. CDR3: CASSLIRGSTEAFF. The CDR3 DNA is TGTGCCAGCAGCTTAATTAGGGGGTCCACTGAAGCTTTCTTT.

The rearrangement uses TRBV9 and TRBJ1-3; 7 bases line up with TRBD1. This CDR3 is built from 17 residues. The germline CDR1 and CDR2 sequences are SGDLS and YYNGEE. The V gene end was trimmed by 0 bases and the J gene end by 2 bases; junction bases not matched to a gene: 8. CDR3 DNA: TGTGCCAGCAGCGTAGACCCACAGGGGTTTACTGGAAACACCATATATTTT. Its translation: CASSVDPQGFTGNTIYF.

The chain links TRBV6-5 to TRBJ2-1; D remains unclear. The CDR3 spans 14 residues. The germline V gene has CDR1 MNHEY and CDR2 SVGAGI. Deletions cut 7 bases from V and 6 bases from J, with 16 bases between. The CDR3 DNA reads as TGTGCCAGCACTGGCCCAAATCCCCCCAATGAGCAGTTCTTC. Its translation is CASTGPNPPNEQFF.

This clone appeared once. DNA for the CDR3: TGTGCCAGCAGCGTAGAACAGGGGGCTGCTGGAAACACCATATATTTT. It is translated as CASSVEQGAAGNTIYF. The chain combines TRBV9 with TRBJ1-3, with 9 bases aligning to TRBD1. The V gene's germline CDR1 is SGDLS and CDR2 YYNGEE. The CDR3 extends over 16 amino acids. V dropped 0 bases and J dropped 2; count of bases not matched to a gene: 3.

This chain links TRBV28 with TRBJ1-5; 8 bases match TRBD1. CDR1 and CDR2 (germline): MDHEN, SYDVKM. Trimming cost V 2 bases and J 0 bases; bases outside gene matches: 6. The CDR3 runs 17 residues. For the CDR3, the DNA is TGTGCCAGCAGTTTAGAACAGGGGGTATATAGCAATCAGCCCCAGCATTTT. Amino acids: CASSLEQGVYSNQPQHF.

This clone was seen more than once but under ten times. The chain uses TRBV2 and TRBJ1-5; 8 bases fit TRBD1. In germline, CDR1 is SNHLY, CDR2 FYNNEI. The CDR3 runs 15 residues. Trimming cost V 2 bases and J 1 base; bases outside gene matches: 1. CDR3: CASSERDRSNQPQHF. The CDR3 nucleotides read TGTGCCAGCAGTGAAAGGGACAGGAGCAATCAGCCCCAGCATTTT.

This clone appeared a single time. V gene TRBV27 combines with J gene TRBJ2-7, with 10 bases aligning to TRBD2. The germline CDR1 and CDR2 sequences are MNHEY and SMNVEV (reference sequence). V gave up 5 bases and J gave up 2 bases; unmatched junction bases: 9. The CDR3 is 16 residues long. The CDR3 loop is CASSTVGLAGAYEQYF. Here the CDR3 DNA reads TGTGCCAGCAGTACGGTAGGTCTAGCGGGGGCCTACGAGCAGTACTTC.

The V call is TRBV27, the J call TRBJ1-3, with D uncertain. This CDR3 contains 13 residues. Trimming cost V 2 bases and J 4 bases, with 6 bases left between them. Germline CDR1 is MNHEY and CDR2 is SMNVEV (reference sequence). CDR3 DNA: TGTGCCAGCAGTTTAGGTGCGGGAAACACCATATATTTT. Translating gives CASSLGAGNTIYF.

In its sample, this clone was seen a few times. The rearrangement links TRBV6-5 to TRBJ2-7; weak D call: TRBD2 (5 bases). The CDR3 is made up of 15 amino acids. V lost 10 bases, J lost 3 bases, and 22 bases lay in between. Germline V CDR1 and CDR2: MNHEY, SVGAGI. The CDR3 sequence: CAKKGASRVRYEQYF. The CDR3 DNA is TGTGCCAAAAAGGGAGCATCCCGGGTACGCTACGAGCAGTACTTC.

This clone was recorded a few times. The chain recombines TRBV19 with TRBJ1-2; D perhaps matches TRBD1 (5 bases). The V and J ends lost 1 base and 4 bases respectively, with 10 bases between them. Germline CDR1 LNHDA, CDR2 SQIVND (reference sequence). The CDR3 covers 14 residues. The CDR3 nucleotides read TGTGCCAGTAGTATAGGAGGAGGGACCTATGGCTACACCTTC. Its translation: CASSIGGGTYGYTF.